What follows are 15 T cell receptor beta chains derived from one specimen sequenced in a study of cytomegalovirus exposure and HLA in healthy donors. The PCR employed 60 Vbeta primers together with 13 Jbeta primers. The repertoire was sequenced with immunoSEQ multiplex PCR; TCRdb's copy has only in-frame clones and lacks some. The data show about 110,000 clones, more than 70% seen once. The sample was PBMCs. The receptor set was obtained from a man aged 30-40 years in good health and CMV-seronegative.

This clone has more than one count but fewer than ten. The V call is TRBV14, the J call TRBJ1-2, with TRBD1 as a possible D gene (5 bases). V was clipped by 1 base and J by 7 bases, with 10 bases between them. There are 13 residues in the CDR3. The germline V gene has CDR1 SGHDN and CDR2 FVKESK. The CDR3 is CASSQVSGIGYTF. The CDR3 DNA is TGTGCCAGCAGCCAAGTATCAGGGATTGGCTACACCTTC. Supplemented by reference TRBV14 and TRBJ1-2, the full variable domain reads EAGVTQFPSHSVIEKGQTVTLRCDPISGHDNLYWYRRVMGKEIKFLLHFVKESKQDESGMPNNRFLAERTGGTYSTLKVQPAELEDSGVYFCASSQVSGIGYTFGSGTRLTVV.

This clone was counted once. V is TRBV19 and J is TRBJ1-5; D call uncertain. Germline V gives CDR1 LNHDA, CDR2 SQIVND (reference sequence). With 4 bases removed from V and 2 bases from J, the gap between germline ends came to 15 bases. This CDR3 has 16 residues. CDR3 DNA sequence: TGTGCCAGTAGTACCCTTCAAGGTAGCGGCAATCAGCCCCAGCATTTT. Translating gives CASSTLQGSGNQPQHF.

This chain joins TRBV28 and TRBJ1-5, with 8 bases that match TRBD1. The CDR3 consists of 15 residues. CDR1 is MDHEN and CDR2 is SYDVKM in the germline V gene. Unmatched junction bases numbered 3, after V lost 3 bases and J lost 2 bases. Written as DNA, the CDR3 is TGTGCCAGCAGTTTGGACAGGGAAGGCAATCAGCCCCAGCATTTT. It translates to CASSLDREGNQPQHF. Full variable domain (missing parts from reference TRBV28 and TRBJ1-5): DVKVTQSSRYLVKRTGEKVFLECVQDMDHENMFWYRQDPGLGLRLIYFSYDVKMKEKGDIPEGYSVSREKKERFSLILESASTNQTSMYLCASSLDREGNQPQHFGDGTRLSIL.

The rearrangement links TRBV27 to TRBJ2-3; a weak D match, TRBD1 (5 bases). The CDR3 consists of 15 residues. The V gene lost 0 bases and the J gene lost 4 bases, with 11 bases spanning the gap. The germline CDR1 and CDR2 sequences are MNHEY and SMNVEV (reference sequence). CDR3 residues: CASSLSPRGPDTQYF. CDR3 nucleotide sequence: TGTGCCAGCAGTTTATCGCCTAGGGGTCCAGATACGCAGTATTTT.

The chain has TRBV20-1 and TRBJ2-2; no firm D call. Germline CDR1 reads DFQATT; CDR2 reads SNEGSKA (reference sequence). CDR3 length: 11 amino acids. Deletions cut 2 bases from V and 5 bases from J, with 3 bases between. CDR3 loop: CSARQTGELFF. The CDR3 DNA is TGCAGTGCTAGACAAACCGGGGAGCTGTTTTTT.

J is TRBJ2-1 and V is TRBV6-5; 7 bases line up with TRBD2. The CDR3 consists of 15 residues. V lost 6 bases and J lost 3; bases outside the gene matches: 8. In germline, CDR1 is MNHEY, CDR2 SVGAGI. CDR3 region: CASSRSGDNYNEQFF. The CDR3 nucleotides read TGTGCCAGCAGCCGAAGCGGGGATAACTACAATGAGCAGTTCTTC.

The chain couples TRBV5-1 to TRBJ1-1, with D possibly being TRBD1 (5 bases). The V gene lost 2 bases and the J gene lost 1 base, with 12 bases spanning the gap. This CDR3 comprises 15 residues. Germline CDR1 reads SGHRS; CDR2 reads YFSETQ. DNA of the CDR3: TGCGCCAGCAGCTTTCGACAGTCCCAGAACACTGAAGCTTTCTTT. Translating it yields CASSFRQSQNTEAFF.

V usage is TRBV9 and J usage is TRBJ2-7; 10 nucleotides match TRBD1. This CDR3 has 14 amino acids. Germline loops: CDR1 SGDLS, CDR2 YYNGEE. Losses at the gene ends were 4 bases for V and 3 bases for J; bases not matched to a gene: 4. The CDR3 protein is CASSRGQGHYEQYF. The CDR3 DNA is TGTGCCAGCAGCAGGGGACAGGGGCACTACGAGCAGTACTTC.

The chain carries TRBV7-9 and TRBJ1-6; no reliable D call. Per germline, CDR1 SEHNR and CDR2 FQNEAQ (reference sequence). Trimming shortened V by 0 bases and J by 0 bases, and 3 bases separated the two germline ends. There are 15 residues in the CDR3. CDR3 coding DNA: TGTGCCAGCAGCTTAGCTAGCTCCTATAATTCACCCCTCCACTTT. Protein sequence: CASSLASSYNSPLHF.

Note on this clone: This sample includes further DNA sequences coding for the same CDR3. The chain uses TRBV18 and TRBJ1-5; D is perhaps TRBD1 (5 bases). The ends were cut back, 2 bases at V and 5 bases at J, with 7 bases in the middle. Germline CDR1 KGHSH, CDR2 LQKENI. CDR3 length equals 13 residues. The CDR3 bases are TGTGCCAGCTCACCAGAAGGGGATCAGCCCCAGCATTTT. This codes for CASSPEGDQPQHF.

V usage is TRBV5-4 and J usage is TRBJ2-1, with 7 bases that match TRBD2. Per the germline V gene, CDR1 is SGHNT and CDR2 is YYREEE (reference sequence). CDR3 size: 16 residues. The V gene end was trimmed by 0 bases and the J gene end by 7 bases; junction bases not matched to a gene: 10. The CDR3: CASSLGAGVTWNEQFF. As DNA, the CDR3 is TGTGCCAGCAGCTTGGGGGCGGGAGTTACCTGGAATGAGCAGTTCTTC.

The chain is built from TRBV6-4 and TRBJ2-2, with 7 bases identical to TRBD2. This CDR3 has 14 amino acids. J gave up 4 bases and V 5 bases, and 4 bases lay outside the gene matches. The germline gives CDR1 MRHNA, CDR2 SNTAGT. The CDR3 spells CASSLAASTGELFF. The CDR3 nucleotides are TGTGCCAGCAGTCTAGCGGCCTCCACCGGGGAGCTGTTTTTT.

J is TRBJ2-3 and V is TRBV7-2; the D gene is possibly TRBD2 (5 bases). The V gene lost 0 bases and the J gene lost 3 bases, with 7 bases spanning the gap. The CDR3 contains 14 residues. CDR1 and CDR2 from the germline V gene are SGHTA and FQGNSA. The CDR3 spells CASSLAPGTDTQYF. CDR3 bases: TGTGCCAGCAGCTTAGCTCCGGGGACAGATACGCAGTATTTT.

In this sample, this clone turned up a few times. The CDR3 spells CASSQAYEGTEAFF. CDR3 nucleotide sequence: TGCGCCAGCAGCCAGGCCTATGAGGGCACTGAAGCTTTCTTT. The chain joins TRBV4-1 to TRBJ1-1; D not resolved. Trimming pared 3 bases from V and 4 bases from J, leaving 12 bases between. The germline CDR1 and CDR2 sequences are MGHRA and YSYEKL. CDR3 length equals 14 residues.

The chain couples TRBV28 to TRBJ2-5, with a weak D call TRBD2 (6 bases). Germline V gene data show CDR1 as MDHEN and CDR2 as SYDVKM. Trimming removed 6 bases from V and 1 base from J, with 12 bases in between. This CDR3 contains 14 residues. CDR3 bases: TGTGCCAGCAGCCCCAGGAGGGGCCAAGAGACCCAGTACTTC. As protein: CASSPRRGQETQYF.